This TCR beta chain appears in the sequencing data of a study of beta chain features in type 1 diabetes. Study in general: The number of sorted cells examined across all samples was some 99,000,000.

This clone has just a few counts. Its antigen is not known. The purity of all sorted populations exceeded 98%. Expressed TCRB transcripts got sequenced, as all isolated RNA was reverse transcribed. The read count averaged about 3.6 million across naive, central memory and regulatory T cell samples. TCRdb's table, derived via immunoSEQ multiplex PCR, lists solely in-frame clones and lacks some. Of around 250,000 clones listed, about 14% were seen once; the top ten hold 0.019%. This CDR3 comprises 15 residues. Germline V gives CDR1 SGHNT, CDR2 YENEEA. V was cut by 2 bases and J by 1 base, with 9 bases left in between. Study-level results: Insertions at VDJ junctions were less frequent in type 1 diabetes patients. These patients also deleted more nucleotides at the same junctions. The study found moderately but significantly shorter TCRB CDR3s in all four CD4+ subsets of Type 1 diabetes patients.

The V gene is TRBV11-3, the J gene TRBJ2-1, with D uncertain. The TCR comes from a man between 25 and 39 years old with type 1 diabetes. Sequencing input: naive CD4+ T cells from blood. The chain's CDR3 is CASSLSEMSYNEQFF. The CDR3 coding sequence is TGTGCCAGCAGCTTATCCGAGATGTCCTACAATGAGCAGTTCTTC.